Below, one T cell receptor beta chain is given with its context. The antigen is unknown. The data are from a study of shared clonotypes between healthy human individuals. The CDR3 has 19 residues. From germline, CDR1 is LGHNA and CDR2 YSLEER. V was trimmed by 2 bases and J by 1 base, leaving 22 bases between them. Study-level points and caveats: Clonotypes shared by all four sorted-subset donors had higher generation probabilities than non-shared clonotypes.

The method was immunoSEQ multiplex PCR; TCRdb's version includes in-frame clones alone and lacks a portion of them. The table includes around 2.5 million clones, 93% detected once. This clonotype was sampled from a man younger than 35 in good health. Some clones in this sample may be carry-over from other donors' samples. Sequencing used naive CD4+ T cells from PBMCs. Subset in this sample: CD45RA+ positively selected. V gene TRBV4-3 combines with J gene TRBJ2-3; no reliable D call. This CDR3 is CASSQFRRLGNRRTDTQYF. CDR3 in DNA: TGCGCCAGCAGCCAATTTCGCCGGCTTGGAAATCGTCGCACAGATACGCAGTATTTT.